This T cell receptor (beta chain) was found in a study of T-cell reconstitution after alpha-beta-depleted transplantation in children. This clonotype showed up many times. V was clipped by 3 bases and J by 7 bases, with 8 bases between them. The CDR3 covers 11 residues. The germline V gene has CDR1 SGDLS and CDR2 YYNGEE. Preparation of the TCRbeta library involved a method that used unique molecular identifiers. TCRdb itself ran the PCR reads through MiXCR, one entry per CDR3 protein. The sample includes some 500,000 distinct CDR3 sequences, about 17% seen only once; the top ten take less than 4%. The sequence was obtained from a human donor who donated a stem cell graft to a child with acute lymphoblastic leukemia. Sample: PBMCs from the stem cell graft donor, taken from the stem cell graft. The gene calls are TRBV9 and TRBJ2-7, with TRBD1 as a possible D gene (6 bases). In DNA, the CDR3 is TGTGCCAGCAGCGGAGGGGGTGAGCAGTACTTC. It is translated as CASSGGGEQYF.